This record covers a single TCR beta chain. The sample is drawn from a study of control samples from healthy donors and cancer patients. Repertoires were generated with immunoSEQ multiplex PCR, while TCRdb's copy carries only in-frame clones and drops some. The table shows approximately 50,000 clones, with 95% occurring only once. The clonotype originates from a man younger than 40 in good health. Sequencing was carried out using blood.

Here the CDR3 DNA reads TGTGCCAGCAGTTTTTCCAGGGGCGAGTACGAGCAGTACTTC. Its translation: CASSFSRGEYEQYF. This chain uses TRBV27 with TRBJ2-7, with TRBD1 as a possible D gene (6 bases). The CDR3 loop spans 14 amino acids. V was cut by 3 bases and J by 4 bases, with 13 bases left in between. Per the germline V gene, CDR1 is MNHEY and CDR2 is SMNVEV (reference sequence).